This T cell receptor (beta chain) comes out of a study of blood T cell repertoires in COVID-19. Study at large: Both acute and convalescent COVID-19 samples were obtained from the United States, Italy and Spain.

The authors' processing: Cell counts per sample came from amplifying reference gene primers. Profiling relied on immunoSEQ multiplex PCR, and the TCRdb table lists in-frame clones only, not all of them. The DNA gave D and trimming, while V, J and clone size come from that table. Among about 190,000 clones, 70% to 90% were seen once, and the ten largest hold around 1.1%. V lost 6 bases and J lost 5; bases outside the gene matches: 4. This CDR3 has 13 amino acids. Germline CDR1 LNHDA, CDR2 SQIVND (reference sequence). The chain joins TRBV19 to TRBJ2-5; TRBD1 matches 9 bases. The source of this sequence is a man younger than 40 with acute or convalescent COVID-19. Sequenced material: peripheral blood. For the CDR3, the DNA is TGTGCCAGTAGACAGGGGGCGATGGAGACCCAGTACTTC. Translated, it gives CASRQGAMETQYF.